The 26 T cell receptor beta chains below were found in one sample sequenced in a study of CD4+ T cells in melanoma. TCRdb's table, derived via immunoSEQ multiplex PCR, lists solely in-frame clones and lacks some. The sample lists approximately 19,000 clones; about three quarters were seen once. Receptor source: a human donor with melanoma.

A single count supports this clone. This chain connects TRBV29-1 to TRBJ2-5; 7 bases are shared with TRBD1. V dropped 6 bases and J dropped 7; count of bases not matched to a gene: 14. The CDR3 covers 14 residues. Looked up from germline, CDR1 is SQVTM and CDR2 is ANQGSEA. The CDR3 nucleotides are TGCAGCGTCCGATTATCACAGGGGTATGTGACCCAGTACTTC. Its translation: CSVRLSQGYVTQYF.

The V gene is TRBV5-1, the J gene TRBJ2-6, with D unresolved. Germline-derived CDR1 and CDR2 are SGHRS and YFSETQ. V dropped 3 bases and J dropped 0 bases, with 7 bases sitting between them. The CDR3 is 15 amino acids. In nucleotides, the CDR3 is TGCGCCAGCAGCTCGGATAGCTCTGGGGCCAACGTCCTGACTTTC. It translates to CASSSDSSGANVLTF.

The rearrangement links TRBV7-9 to TRBJ2-1, with 8 bases that match TRBD1. This CDR3 contains 14 residues. Germline V lookup: CDR1 SEHNR, CDR2 FQNEAQ (reference sequence). J lost 6 bases, V lost 3 bases, and 4 bases had no gene match. CDR3 DNA sequence: TGTGCCAGCAGCTTCCGGACAGGGCCCAATGAGCAGTTCTTC. Translating it yields CASSFRTGPNEQFF.

The chain carries TRBV5-6 and TRBJ1-3; TRBD1 aligns across 8 bases. The CDR3 runs 17 residues. J gave up 2 bases and V 1 base, and 8 bases lay outside the gene matches. Germline assignment: CDR1 SGHDT and CDR2 YYEEEE. Here the CDR3 DNA reads TGTGCCAGCAGCTTGCTCCAGGGGGCGATTACTGGAAACACCATATATTTT. This sequence encodes CASSLLQGAITGNTIYF.

The V call is TRBV5-1, the J call TRBJ1-2, with D hard to call. The CDR3 sequence is 13 residues long. V was trimmed by 4 bases and J by 8 bases, leaving 15 bases between them. Per the germline V gene, CDR1 is SGHRS and CDR2 is YFSETQ. The CDR3 bases are TGCGCCAGCAGCGGAGCAGGTTGGGAAGGCTACACCTTC. Amino acid sequence: CASSGAGWEGYTF.

A note on this clone: The junction does not match germline at one end; this may be a read error. This sequence joins TRBV19 and TRBJ2-1; maybe TRBD1 (5 bases). CDR3 length equals 15 residues. Germline V CDR1 and CDR2: LNHDA, SQIVND (reference sequence). The CDR3 DNA sequence: TGTGCCAGTAGTTTAGACAGCGAAACCTACAATGAGCAGTTCTTC. Its translation: CASSLDSETYNEQFF.

V gene TRBV7-9 combines with J gene TRBJ2-1; 7 bases align to TRBD1. Germline trimming cut 4 bases from V and 4 bases from J; bases unmatched to any gene: 7. Germline loops: CDR1 SEHNR, CDR2 FQNEAQ (reference sequence). This CDR3 is 15 amino acids long. Written as DNA, the CDR3 is TGTGCCAGCAGCTCAGGACAGGAGAAGTACAATGAGCAGTTCTTC. Its translation is CASSSGQEKYNEQFF.

The J gene is TRBJ2-7, the V gene TRBV7-8; D call uncertain. The CDR3 has 13 amino acids. Germline V gene data show CDR1 as SGHVS and CDR2 as FQNEAQ. The V end lost 3 bases, the J end lost 2 bases, and 8 bases lay between the germline ends. The CDR3, as DNA: TGTGCCAGCAGCTTCCCGGAGACCTACGAGCAGTACTTC. This translates into CASSFPETYEQYF.

The rearrangement joins TRBV4-1 to TRBJ2-7; either TRBD1 or TRBD2 may supply D (5 bases each). V lost 4 bases to trimming and J lost 4 bases, with 14 bases between them. Germline V gives CDR1 MGHRA, CDR2 YSYEKL. This CDR3 is 14 amino acids long. Here the CDR3 reads CASSRGTAAYEQYF. The DNA of the CDR3 is TGCGCCAGCAGCCGGGGGACGGCTGCGTACGAGCAGTACTTC.

The rearrangement joins TRBV5-1 to TRBJ2-7; either TRBD1 or TRBD2 may fit D (5 bases each). V lost 4 bases, J lost 5 bases, and 22 bases lay in between. The CDR3 is 16 amino acids. CDR1 and CDR2 (germline): SGHRS, YFSETQ. CDR3 bases: TGCGCCAGCAGCATAGCCGGGACGCAGACATCCCACGAGCAGTACTTC. Translated: CASSIAGTQTSHEQYF.

The gene calls are TRBV2 and TRBJ2-1, with D perhaps TRBD1 or TRBD2 (6 bases each). The CDR3 runs to 15 residues. Per germline, CDR1 SNHLY and CDR2 FYNNEI. V dropped 3 bases and J dropped 5 bases, with 14 bases sitting between them. CDR3: CASSDEGGPHNEQFF. The CDR3 DNA reads as TGTGCCAGCAGTGACGAGGGGGGACCCCACAATGAGCAGTTCTTC.

The rearrangement uses TRBV7-9 and TRBJ1-2, with 7 nucleotides matching TRBD1. The junction had 2 bases not matched to a gene; V was cut back by 0 bases and J by 7 bases. The CDR3 totals 13 residues. CDR1 is SEHNR and CDR2 is FQNEAQ in the germline V gene (reference sequence). Here the CDR3 reads CASSLAGGSGYTF. The CDR3 bases are TGTGCCAGCAGCTTAGCAGGGGGCAGTGGCTACACCTTC.

V and J are TRBV7-9 and TRBJ1-1; 8 nucleotides align to TRBD1. This CDR3 has 14 amino acids. V was pared by 1 base and J by 8 bases, with 6 bases of the junction left unmatched. CDR1 is SEHNR and CDR2 is FQNEAQ in the germline V gene (reference sequence). CDR3 DNA sequence: TGTGCCAGCAGCTTAGTCGGGACAGGTACCGAAGCTTTCTTT. Residues: CASSLVGTGTEAFF. The full variable domain, its missing parts supplied by reference TRBV7-9 and TRBJ1-1, is DTGVSQNPRHKITKRGQNVTFRCDPISEHNRLYWYRQTLGQGPEFLTYFQNEAQLEKSRLLSDRFSAERPKGSFSTLEIQRTEQGDSAMYLCASSLVGTGTEAFFGQGTRLTVV.

This chain joins TRBV19 and TRBJ2-3; 7 bases fit TRBD2. J gave up 2 bases and V 5 bases, and 7 bases lay outside the gene matches. CDR1 is LNHDA, CDR2 SQIVND, per germline (reference sequence). The CDR3 totals 15 residues. The chain's CDR3 is CASSHRGLPTDTQYF. The CDR3 DNA follows: TGTGCCAGTAGTCATAGGGGACTACCCACAGATACGCAGTATTTT.

CDR3 nucleotides: TGTGCCAGCAGTTTACCGGGGGGCGGGGAGCTGTTTTTT. Protein product: CASSLPGGGELFF. The chain links TRBV28 to TRBJ2-2, with TRBD2 matching over 7 bases. From germline, CDR1 is MDHEN and CDR2 SYDVKM. The V segment lost 2 bases and the J segment 7 bases; nucleotides outside the gene matches: 1. CDR3 length: 13 residues.

V is TRBV4-1 and J is TRBJ2-7; the match to TRBD1 covers 9 bases. Trimming took 2 bases from V and 0 from J; bases not matched to a gene: 5. The CDR3 length is 16 residues. The germline CDR1 and CDR2 sequences are MGHRA and YSYEKL. This chain's CDR3 is CASSQPKTGGSYEQYF. The CDR3 DNA reads TGCGCCAGCAGCCAACCAAAGACAGGGGGCTCCTACGAGCAGTACTTC.

This chain uses TRBV7-2 with TRBJ2-3; TRBD2 aligns across 11 bases. Unmatched junction bases numbered 6, after V lost 5 bases and J lost 2 bases. Germline lookup yields CDR1 SGHTA and CDR2 FQGNSA. The CDR3 totals 16 residues. CDR3 nucleotides: TGTGCCAGCAGCACCAGACTAGCGGGGTCCACAGATACGCAGTATTTT. This gives the protein CASSTRLAGSTDTQYF. Based on the CDR3 plus reference TRBV7-2 and TRBJ2-3, the full variable domain is GAGVSQSPSNKVTEKGKDVELRCDPISGHTALYWYRQSLGQGLEFLIYFQGNSAPDKSGLPSDRFSAERTGGSVSTLTIQRTQQEDSAVYLCASSTRLAGSTDTQYFGPGTRLTVL.

This rearrangement joins TRBV6-5 to TRBJ2-3, with D perhaps given as TRBD1 or TRBD2 (5 bases each). Trimming took 6 bases from V and 0 from J, leaving 10 bases between them. This CDR3 comprises 14 residues. Germline V gene lookup returns CDR1 MNHEY and CDR2 SVGAGI. The CDR3 loop is CASRPGPSTDTQYF. The DNA of the CDR3 is TGTGCCAGCAGGCCGGGACCTAGCACAGATACGCAGTATTTT.

CDR3 DNA: TGTGCCAGCAGCTTATTCCGGGGGCGCACAGATACGCAGTATTTT. It is translated as CASSLFRGRTDTQYF. This chain joins TRBV7-2 and TRBJ2-3; D may match TRBD1 or TRBD2 (6 bases each). V was trimmed by 2 bases and J by 1 base, leaving 10 bases between them. Per germline, CDR1 SGHTA and CDR2 FQGNSA. CDR3 size: 15 residues.

V and J are TRBV21-1 and TRBJ2-7; the tabulated D call, TRBD2, remains unverified against the DNA. TRBV21-1 is labeled a pseudogene. CDR3 length: 17 residues. CDR3 protein: CASSKATPSGGSYEQYF. CDR3 nucleotides: TGTGCCAGCAGCAAAGCGACTCCTAGCGGGGGGTCCTACGAGCAGTACTTC.

This clone was counted once. The chain has TRBV5-4 and TRBJ2-1, with TRBD2 matching 7 bases. The CDR3 totals 15 residues. Germline assignment: CDR1 SGHNT and CDR2 YYREEE (reference sequence). The V and J ends lost 0 bases and 4 bases, in that order; junction bases with no gene match: 4. Here the CDR3 reads CASSLGLADYNEQFF. CDR3 nucleotides: TGTGCCAGCAGCTTGGGACTAGCAGATTACAATGAGCAGTTCTTC.

The chain uses TRBV19 and TRBJ2-3; maybe TRBD1 (6 bases). V was shortened by 6 bases and J by 1 base, with 20 bases between the two germline ends. Germline values: CDR1 LNHDA, CDR2 SQIVND (reference sequence). The CDR3 runs to 17 residues. The CDR3 reads CASSTPRGRSRTDTQYF. The CDR3 DNA reads TGTGCCAGTAGCACACCGAGGGGGAGATCCCGCACAGATACGCAGTATTTT.

The rearrangement uses TRBV7-9 and TRBJ1-6; tentatively, D is TRBD1 (5 bases). The germline V gene has CDR1 SEHNR and CDR2 FQNEAQ (reference sequence). This CDR3 has 15 residues. The germline V and J ends were trimmed by 3 bases and 6 bases, with 12 bases remaining between them. The CDR3 DNA reads TGTGCCAGCAGCTTTCCGGGGGGGGGTAATTCACCCCTCCACTTT. The encoded protein is CASSFPGGGNSPLHF. The variable domain in full, completed from reference TRBV7-9 and TRBJ1-6, reads DTGVSQNPRHKITKRGQNVTFRCDPISEHNRLYWYRQTLGQGPEFLTYFQNEAQLEKSRLLSDRFSAERPKGSFSTLEIQRTEQGDSAMYLCASSFPGGGNSPLHFGNGTRLTVT.

V and J are TRBV25-1 and TRBJ1-1; TRBD1 matches 8 bases. The CDR3 runs 15 residues. In germline, CDR1 is MGHDK, CDR2 SYGVNS. Germline trimming cut 5 bases from V and 6 bases from J; bases unmatched to any gene: 11. In DNA, the CDR3 is TGTGCCAGCAGTTCAGGGGGCATACGACTCGCTGAAGCTTTCTTT. Translating it yields CASSSGGIRLAEAFF.

This clone was detected only a few times. J is TRBJ1-1 and V is TRBV9; D is uncertain. Trimming took 4 bases from V and 6 from J, leaving 16 bases between them. CDR3 length: 14 residues. CDR1 SGDLS and CDR2 YYNGEE come from the germline V gene. This CDR3 is CASSTRPERAEAFF. The CDR3 region has the DNA TGTGCCAGCAGCACGCGCCCCGAACGGGCTGAAGCTTTCTTT. Using reference TRBV9 and TRBJ1-1 for the parts outside the CDR3, the full variable domain is DSGVTQTPKHLITATGQRVTLRCSPRSGDLSVYWYQQSLDQGLQFLIQYYNGEERAKGNILERFSAQQFPDLHSELNLSSLELGDSALYFCASSTRPERAEAFFGQGTRLTVV.

The chain recombines TRBV2 with TRBJ2-6; 7 bases are a match to TRBD1. CDR1 and CDR2 from the germline V gene are SNHLY and FYNNEI. The CDR3 has 15 amino acids. Trimming at V came to 5 bases and at J to 4 bases, leaving 5 bases not matched to a gene. CDR3 coding DNA: TGTGCCAGCAGTATAGACAGGGCCGGGGCCAACGTCCTGACTTTC. It yields the protein CASSIDRAGANVLTF.